These T cell receptor beta chains were read from a single sample in a study of CD8+ T cells in alopecia areata. Clones were sequenced by immunoSEQ multiplex PCR, and TCRdb holds only the in-frame ones, with some missing. The repertoire holds roughly 40,000 clones, with roughly two thirds as singletons. The source material was CD8+ T cells sorted from blood, sampled at week 4, from a patient treated with tofacitinib. The receptors here all came from a human donor with alopecia areata. The CDR3 runs from the conserved cysteine through the conserved F or W. Fields, in order: clone size, CDR3 length, D gene, J gene, V gene, CDR3 protein, CDR3 DNA. A D gene is named only where the DNA matches it firmly. Some rows mark clone size as missing; the rest say once, few, many or name a class of expanded clone.

clone_size: .
cdr3_length: 14
d_call: .
j_call: TRBJ1-1
v_call: TRBV29-1
cdr3_aa: CSGLEGGRGTEAFF
cdr3_nt: TGCAGCGGTCTTGAGGGGGGACGAGGCACTGAAGCTTTCTTT

clone_size: .
cdr3_length: 14
d_call: .
j_call: TRBJ2-7
v_call: TRBV7-2
cdr3_aa: CASSLGGARYEQYF
cdr3_nt: TGTGCCAGCAGCTTAGGGGGGGCGCGGTACGAGCAGTACTTC

clone_size: .
cdr3_length: 12
d_call: TRBD1
j_call: TRBJ1-1
v_call: TRBV27
cdr3_aa: CASSGQGYGAFF
cdr3_nt: TGTGCCAGCAGCGGACAGGGATACGGAGCTTTCTTT

clone_size: .
cdr3_length: 11
d_call: .
j_call: TRBJ2-3
v_call: TRBV27
cdr3_aa: CASSQGDTQYF
cdr3_nt: TGTGCCAGCAGTCAGGGGGATACGCAGTATTTT

clone_size: .
cdr3_length: 12
d_call: .
j_call: TRBJ2-7
v_call: TRBV30
cdr3_aa: CAWSVGGYEQYF
cdr3_nt: TGTGCCTGGAGTGTAGGAGGGTACGAGCAGTACTTC

clone_size: .
cdr3_length: 13
d_call: .
j_call: TRBJ1-1
v_call: TRBV6-5
cdr3_aa: CASRVRENTEAFF
cdr3_nt: TGTGCCAGCCGTGTGAGGGAAAACACTGAAGCTTTCTTT

clone_size: once
cdr3_length: 14
d_call: .
j_call: TRBJ1-1
v_call: TRBV29-1
cdr3_aa: CSVEGQGMNTEAFF
cdr3_nt: TGCAGCGTTGAAGGGCAGGGGATGAACACTGAAGCTTTCTTT

clone_size: .
cdr3_length: 15
d_call: TRBD1
j_call: TRBJ1-6
v_call: TRBV2
cdr3_aa: CATQLLDRGGSPLHF
cdr3_nt: TGTGCCACCCAACTCCTGGACAGGGGAGGTTCACCCCTCCACTTT

clone_size: few
cdr3_length: 19
d_call: TRBD2
j_call: TRBJ2-3
v_call: TRBV23-1
cdr3_aa: CASSHLNGLAGARTDTQYF
cdr3_nt: TGCGCCAGCAGTCATCTTAATGGACTAGCGGGGGCCCGCACAGATACGCAGTATTTT

clone_size: .
cdr3_length: 13
d_call: .
j_call: TRBJ2-7
v_call: TRBV9
cdr3_aa: CASSPSGQYEQYF
cdr3_nt: TGTGCCAGCAGCCCAAGTGGGCAATACGAGCAGTACTTC

clone_size: .
cdr3_length: 13
d_call: .
j_call: TRBJ2-1
v_call: TRBV6-5
cdr3_aa: CASSGNPDNEQFF
cdr3_nt: TGTGCCAGCAGTGGAAATCCTGACAATGAGCAGTTCTTC

clone_size: .
cdr3_length: 16
d_call: TRBD1
j_call: TRBJ2-7
v_call: TRBV4-1
cdr3_aa: CASSPESGTGAYEQYF
cdr3_nt: TGCGCCAGCAGCCCTGAATCCGGGACAGGGGCCTACGAGCAGTACTTC

clone_size: .
cdr3_length: 15
d_call: .
j_call: TRBJ1-5
v_call: TRBV5-6
cdr3_aa: CASSLGTDLNQPQHF
cdr3_nt: TGTGCCAGCAGCTTGGGGACAGACCTTAATCAGCCCCAGCATTTT

clone_size: .
cdr3_length: 13
d_call: .
j_call: TRBJ1-5
v_call: TRBV6-1
cdr3_aa: CASSGYSNQPQHF
cdr3_nt: TGTGCCAGCAGTGGGTATAGCAATCAGCCCCAGCATTTT

clone_size: .
cdr3_length: 12
d_call: .
j_call: TRBJ1-2
v_call: TRBV29-1
cdr3_aa: CSVTASTGGYTF
cdr3_nt: TGCAGCGTTACTGCGTCAACGGGTGGCTACACCTTC

clone_size: .
cdr3_length: 13
d_call: .
j_call: TRBJ2-3
v_call: TRBV12-5
cdr3_aa: CASGRDATDTQYF
cdr3_nt: TGTGCTAGTGGCCGGGACGCCACAGATACGCAGTATTTT

clone_size: .
cdr3_length: 13
d_call: .
j_call: TRBJ2-7
v_call: TRBV27
cdr3_aa: CASSLRGSGEQYF
cdr3_nt: TGTGCCAGCAGTTTACGGGGTTCTGGAGAGCAGTACTTC

clone_size: .
cdr3_length: 13
d_call: TRBD1
j_call: TRBJ2-5
v_call: TRBV7-6
cdr3_aa: CASRRDRRETQYF
cdr3_nt: TGTGCCAGCAGACGGGACAGGCGAGAGACCCAGTACTTC

clone_size: few
cdr3_length: 15
d_call: .
j_call: TRBJ1-1
v_call: TRBV5-1
cdr3_aa: CASSSEGNMNTEAFF
cdr3_nt: TGCGCCAGCAGCTCGGAAGGAAACATGAACACTGAAGCTTTCTTT

clone_size: once
cdr3_length: 14
d_call: TRBD2
j_call: TRBJ2-7
v_call: TRBV29-1
cdr3_aa: CSVGTSGDSYEQYF
cdr3_nt: TGCAGCGTTGGGACTAGCGGGGATTCCTACGAGCAGTACTTC

clone_size: .
cdr3_length: 14
d_call: TRBD1
j_call: TRBJ1-2
v_call: TRBV30
cdr3_aa: CAWSVPGQSYGYTF
cdr3_nt: TGTGCCTGGAGTGTACCGGGACAGAGCTATGGCTACACCTTC

clone_size: .
cdr3_length: 13
d_call: .
j_call: TRBJ2-2
v_call: TRBV9
cdr3_aa: CASNSGGSGELFF
cdr3_nt: TGTGCCAGCAACTCAGGAGGTTCCGGGGAGCTGTTTTTT

clone_size: .
cdr3_length: 12
d_call: .
j_call: TRBJ1-1
v_call: TRBV25-1
cdr3_aa: CASRNRVTEAFF
cdr3_nt: TGTGCCAGCAGAAACAGGGTAACTGAAGCTTTCTTT

clone_size: .
cdr3_length: 14
d_call: .
j_call: TRBJ1-2
v_call: TRBV30
cdr3_aa: CAWSVSRRSEGYTF
cdr3_nt: TGTGCCTGGAGTGTATCCCGAAGGTCGGAGGGCTACACCTTC

clone_size: once
cdr3_length: 15
d_call: .
j_call: TRBJ2-1
v_call: TRBV2
cdr3_aa: CASNGLASSNNEQFF
cdr3_nt: TGTGCCAGCAATGGGCTGGCTAGCTCGAACAATGAGCAGTTCTTC

clone_size: few
cdr3_length: 14
d_call: .
j_call: TRBJ1-1
v_call: TRBV5-1
cdr3_aa: CASSEGNANTEAFF
cdr3_nt: TGCGCCAGCAGTGAGGGTAACGCGAACACTGAAGCTTTCTTT

clone_size: .
cdr3_length: 14
d_call: TRBD1
j_call: TRBJ1-5
v_call: TRBV7-9
cdr3_aa: CASSRTGDNQPQHF
cdr3_nt: TGTGCCAGCAGCAGGACAGGGGACAATCAGCCCCAGCATTTT

clone_size: .
cdr3_length: 14
d_call: .
j_call: TRBJ1-6
v_call: TRBV19
cdr3_aa: CASSIGTANSPLHF
cdr3_nt: TGTGCCAGTAGTATAGGGACAGCTAATTCACCCCTCCACTTT

clone_size: .
cdr3_length: 15
d_call: TRBD1
j_call: TRBJ1-2
v_call: TRBV5-6
cdr3_aa: CASSPNRGTNYGYTF
cdr3_nt: TGTGCCAGCAGCCCCAACAGGGGAACCAACTATGGCTACACCTTC

clone_size: few
cdr3_length: 12
d_call: .
j_call: TRBJ2-3
v_call: TRBV29-1
cdr3_aa: CSVGFPTDTQYF
cdr3_nt: TGCAGCGTTGGGTTTCCCACAGATACGCAGTATTTT

clone_size: .
cdr3_length: 15
d_call: TRBD1
j_call: TRBJ1-2
v_call: TRBV5-6
cdr3_aa: CASSLDLDRGLGYTF
cdr3_nt: TGTGCCAGCAGCTTGGATCTGGACAGGGGGCTCGGCTACACCTTC

clone_size: few
cdr3_length: 11
d_call: .
j_call: TRBJ2-1
v_call: TRBV5-6
cdr3_aa: CASVFGGEQFF
cdr3_nt: TGTGCCAGCGTGTTCGGCGGGGAGCAGTTCTTC

clone_size: .
cdr3_length: 13
d_call: .
j_call: TRBJ2-2
v_call: TRBV30
cdr3_aa: CAWTGMENGELFF
cdr3_nt: TGTGCCTGGACAGGGATGGAAAACGGGGAGCTGTTTTTT

clone_size: .
cdr3_length: 12
d_call: .
j_call: TRBJ2-2
v_call: TRBV5-4
cdr3_aa: CASSLSTGELFF
cdr3_nt: TGTGCCAGCAGCTTAAGCACCGGGGAGCTGTTTTTT

clone_size: .
cdr3_length: 16
d_call: TRBD1
j_call: TRBJ1-5
v_call: TRBV7-8
cdr3_aa: CASSLSRDRANQPQHF
cdr3_nt: TGTGCCAGCAGCTTAAGTCGGGACAGGGCCAATCAGCCCCAGCATTTT

clone_size: .
cdr3_length: 16
d_call: TRBD1
j_call: TRBJ2-7
v_call: TRBV29-1
cdr3_aa: CSALLSGTGLSYEQYF
cdr3_nt: TGCAGCGCCCTACTGTCCGGGACAGGCCTTTCCTACGAGCAGTACTTC

clone_size: .
cdr3_length: 14
d_call: TRBD1
j_call: TRBJ1-2
v_call: TRBV29-1
cdr3_aa: CSVEHTGGNRGYTF
cdr3_nt: TGCAGCGTTGAACATACAGGGGGAAATCGTGGCTACACCTTC

clone_size: medium-sized
cdr3_length: 16
d_call: TRBD1
j_call: TRBJ2-5
v_call: TRBV2
cdr3_aa: CASSDPQGTDQETQYF
cdr3_nt: TGTGCCAGCAGCGACCCTCAAGGGACAGATCAAGAGACCCAGTACTTC

clone_size: .
cdr3_length: 12
d_call: .
j_call: TRBJ2-7
v_call: TRBV7-9
cdr3_aa: CASSLSSYEQYF
cdr3_nt: TGTGCCAGCAGCTTATCGTCCTACGAGCAGTACTTC

clone_size: .
cdr3_length: 12
d_call: TRBD2
j_call: TRBJ2-7
v_call: TRBV30
cdr3_aa: CAWSRGDYEQYF
cdr3_nt: TGTGCCTGGAGTCGGGGGGACTACGAGCAGTACTTC

clone_size: .
cdr3_length: 14
d_call: .
j_call: TRBJ1-2
v_call: TRBV4-3
cdr3_aa: CASSQEIAGYGYTF
cdr3_nt: TGCGCCAGCAGCCAAGAGATAGCAGGGTATGGCTACACCTTC

clone_size: .
cdr3_length: 15
d_call: TRBD1
j_call: TRBJ2-1
v_call: TRBV29-1
cdr3_aa: CSVAGQESSYNEQFF
cdr3_nt: TGCAGCGTTGCTGGACAGGAGAGCTCCTACAATGAGCAGTTCTTC

clone_size: .
cdr3_length: 16
d_call: TRBD1
j_call: TRBJ1-6
v_call: TRBV15
cdr3_aa: CATSRAPRDRNSPLHF
cdr3_nt: TGTGCCACCAGCAGAGCCCCCCGGGACAGAAATTCACCCCTCCACTTT

clone_size: .
cdr3_length: 12
d_call: .
j_call: TRBJ2-7
v_call: TRBV2
cdr3_aa: CASSEVGGEQYF
cdr3_nt: TGTGCCAGCAGTGAAGTAGGGGGCGAGCAGTACTTC

clone_size: .
cdr3_length: 12
d_call: .
j_call: TRBJ2-7
v_call: TRBV30
cdr3_aa: CAWSRLSHEQYF
cdr3_nt: TGTGCCTGGAGTAGATTGTCACACGAGCAGTACTTC

clone_size: .
cdr3_length: 16
d_call: TRBD2
j_call: TRBJ2-3
v_call: TRBV27
cdr3_aa: CASSPSAGDSTDTQYF
cdr3_nt: TGTGCCAGCAGCCCGTCAGCGGGGGATAGCACAGATACGCAGTATTTT

clone_size: .
cdr3_length: 14
d_call: TRBD2
j_call: TRBJ2-1
v_call: TRBV2
cdr3_aa: CAIRGGKSYNEQFF
cdr3_nt: TGTGCCATCCGGGGGGGGAAGTCCTACAATGAGCAGTTCTTC

clone_size: once
cdr3_length: 12
d_call: .
j_call: TRBJ1-1
v_call: TRBV25-1
cdr3_aa: CACEGTKTEAFF
cdr3_nt: TGTGCCTGTGAGGGGACAAAAACTGAAGCTTTCTTT

clone_size: .
cdr3_length: 13
d_call: .
j_call: TRBJ1-1
v_call: TRBV29-1
cdr3_aa: CSVSLSGTSEAFF
cdr3_nt: TGCAGCGTTAGTTTGTCGGGTACTTCTGAAGCTTTCTTT

clone_size: .
cdr3_length: 14
d_call: TRBD1
j_call: TRBJ1-6
v_call: TRBV7-9
cdr3_aa: CASSLVQGASPLHF
cdr3_nt: TGTGCCAGCAGCTTAGTTCAGGGGGCTTCACCCCTCCACTTT

clone_size: .
cdr3_length: 13
d_call: .
j_call: TRBJ1-1
v_call: TRBV30
cdr3_aa: CAWRTVRGTEAFF
cdr3_nt: TGTGCCTGGAGAACAGTGAGGGGGACTGAAGCTTTCTTT

clone_size: .
cdr3_length: 13
d_call: TRBD1
j_call: TRBJ2-7
v_call: TRBV6-1
cdr3_aa: CASEGQASYEQYF
cdr3_nt: TGCGCGTCGGAGGGACAGGCGTCCTACGAGCAGTACTTC

clone_size: once
cdr3_length: 15
d_call: TRBD1
j_call: TRBJ2-7
v_call: TRBV7-6
cdr3_aa: CASSTGTRTGEGAYF
cdr3_nt: TGTGCCAGCAGCACAGGGACGAGGACAGGGGAAGGGGCGTACTTC

clone_size: .
cdr3_length: 11
d_call: .
j_call: TRBJ2-3
v_call: TRBV30
cdr3_aa: CAWSETDTQYF
cdr3_nt: TGTGCCTGGAGCGAAACAGATACGCAGTATTTT

clone_size: .
cdr3_length: 13
d_call: .
j_call: TRBJ1-1
v_call: TRBV29-1
cdr3_aa: CSVEPGRSTEAFF
cdr3_nt: TGCAGCGTTGAGCCAGGGAGAAGTACTGAAGCTTTCTTT

clone_size: once
cdr3_length: 16
d_call: TRBD2
j_call: TRBJ2-1
v_call: TRBV2
cdr3_aa: CASSEGSSGVYNEQFF
cdr3_nt: TGTGCCAGCAGTGAAGGGAGTAGCGGGGTCTACAATGAGCAGTTCTTC

clone_size: once
cdr3_length: 12
d_call: .
j_call: TRBJ2-7
v_call: TRBV6-1
cdr3_aa: CASSDGGFEQYF
cdr3_nt: TGTGCCAGCAGTGACGGGGGCTTCGAGCAGTACTTC

clone_size: .
cdr3_length: 12
d_call: .
j_call: TRBJ1-1
v_call: TRBV30
cdr3_aa: CAWTPGGTEAFF
cdr3_nt: TGTGCCTGGACCCCCGGGGGCACTGAAGCTTTCTTT